The subject of this entry is one TCR beta chain. Ten or more counts support this clone. No antigen is known for it. Per-base qualities were not stored, and no clone one base away is much larger. Library preparation was by PCR. TCRdb records Illumina HiSeq 4000 as the sequencer. High-throughput sequencing was used to profile the CDR3 region of the TCR beta-chain in every patient. Per the authors' processing: Drawing on CDR3 differences between clinicopathological groups, the researchers built a classifier meant to tell apart patients with distant-metastatic papillary thyroid cancer. Repertoire diversity was assessed with the Shannon index, and tumor-blood repertoire similarity with the Morisita-Horn index. TCRdb handled the public reads itself, with Q25 trimming in fastp and clone calling in MiXCR, and kept productive beta chains. The V and J calls come from TCRdb's annotation, not from the publication. The sample contains about 13,000 clones, approximately 26% of them found a single time. 50% to 60% of the sample goes to the ten largest clones.

Before undergoing thyroid surgery, none of the patients had been given any kind of treatment. Patient clinical samples collected from 2012 to 2018 were retrospectively analysed using T-cell receptor beta sequencing. Sequences SGHTA (CDR1) and FQGNSA (CDR2) are obtained from the germline V gene. V is trimmed back by 5 bases and J by 9 bases, and the junction contains 10 bases that no gene match accounts for. Measured from the cysteine to the phenylalanine, the CDR3 is 14 residues long. Solely the CDR3 DNA is kept, with 42 bases framed from the first base. This specimen belongs to a study of metastatic and nonmetastatic thyroid tumors (dated by TCRdb to about 2020). For the wider study: Repertoires were compared across peripheral blood and tumor or nodule tissue samples from malignant and benign thyroid patients. Study-level results and caveats: In both blood and tumor samples, TCR beta diversity was reported to be significantly higher in malignant tumors than in benign nodules.

Sequencing was carried out using blood. This TCR was recovered from a male donor with papillary thyroid cancer or a benign thyroid nodule (not recorded which). Some clones in this sample may be carry-over from other donors' samples. Recombination joined TRBV7-2 with TRBJ1-5, with 7 junctional bases fitting TRBD1. The DNA reads as follows: TGTGCCAGCAGCACCGACAGGGCCCTGGGGCCCCAGCATTTT. This encodes CASSTDRALGPQHF. The CDR3 plus the reference TRBV7-2 and TRBJ1-5 genes for the other parts give the full variable domain: GAGVSQSPSNKVTEKGKDVELRCDPISGHTALYWYRQSLGQGLEFLIYFQGNSAPDKSGLPSDRFSAERTGGSVSTLTIQRTQQEDSAVYLCASSTDRALGPQHFGDGTRLSIL.